This entry lists 3 T cell receptor beta chains sequenced from one sample in a study of cytotoxic CD8 clonotypes in ibrutinib-treated CLL. This table comes from immunoSEQ multiplex PCR, and its TCRdb copy is limited to in-frame clones, with some not included. The table has 15,000 to 20,000 clones, over 75% seen once. Sequences were derived from PBMCs, sampled before ibrutinib treatment. The origin of the receptors is a human donor with chronic lymphocytic leukemia.

The rearrangement uses TRBV12-5 and TRBJ2-5; 9 positions agree with TRBD1. Germline V gene data show CDR1 as LGHNT and CDR2 as FRNRAP. CDR3 length: 15 amino acids. Trimming cost V 4 bases and J 5 bases; bases outside gene matches: 8. CDR3 residues: CASGSPGQGGETQYF. CDR3 bases: TGTGCTAGTGGTTCTCCGGGACAGGGAGGGGAGACCCAGTACTTC.

The chain is built from TRBV10-3 and TRBJ1-2, with 10 bases matching TRBD1. Per the germline V gene, CDR1 is ENHRY and CDR2 is SYGVKD. The CDR3 length is 13 residues. J lost 0 bases, V lost 11 bases, and 3 bases had no gene match. CDR3 bases: TGTGCCTTGGGACAGGGGACTAACTATGGCTACACCTTC. Its translation: CALGQGTNYGYTF.

This clone was detected only a few times. CDR3 region: CARRETGNYGYTF. In DNA form, the CDR3 reads TGTGCCCGAAGAGAGACAGGGAACTATGGCTACACCTTC. The chain has TRBV2 and TRBJ1-2, with TRBD1 identical over 7 bases. The germline gives CDR1 SNHLY, CDR2 FYNNEI. The CDR3 is 13 amino acids. Germline trimming cut 11 bases from V and 2 bases from J; bases unmatched to any gene: 8.